These 6 T cell receptor beta chains were all obtained from the same sample, sequenced in a study of blood T cell repertoires in COVID-19 (dated by TCRdb to 2020 to 2021). The library was obtained by the immunoSEQ multiplex PCR assay. TCRdb provides this immuneACCESS table in a form limited to in-frame rearrangements. Some clones are lacking; in checked studies, under half of them reflect an unresolved V gene, and why the rest are absent is not known. Counted in this sample were fewer than 100,000 clones; about 82% of them appeared once. The ten largest clonotypes hold 9.6% of the sample. The sample comprised peripheral blood. The receptors were sampled from a man aged 50-59 years with COVID-19, enrolled during active disease.

The chain uses TRBV25-1 and TRBJ2-1; a possible D gene is TRBD1 (6 bases). This CDR3 comprises 15 residues. V gave up 4 bases and J gave up 8 bases, with 18 bases separating them. Looked up from germline, CDR1 is MGHDK and CDR2 is SYGVNS. In DNA form, the CDR3 reads TGTGCCAGCAGTGTGGGGCAGGGGCGAAGGGATGAGCAGTTCTTC. Translation: CASSVGQGRRDEQFF.

The rearrangement links TRBV7-8 to TRBJ1-2; D uncertain. This CDR3 has 14 residues. The V gene's germline CDR1 is SGHVS and CDR2 FQNEAQ. V dropped 6 bases and J dropped 8 bases, with 19 bases sitting between them. The CDR3 DNA sequence: TGTGCCAGCAGATTTGACGTCTCCTCGGGGGGCTACACCTTC. It translates to CASRFDVSSGGYTF.

J is TRBJ2-5 and V is TRBV5-4, with 7 positions matching TRBD2. Germline-derived CDR1 and CDR2 are SGHNT and YYREEE (reference sequence). The CDR3 runs 13 residues. The J segment lost 5 bases and the V segment lost 4 bases, leaving 5 bases of the junction unmatched. In DNA, the CDR3 is TGTGCCAGCAGCGTAGCGGGCCCGGAGACCCAGTACTTC. Its protein product is CASSVAGPETQYF.

This clone was observed once. This chain joins TRBV19 and TRBJ1-1; D is perhaps TRBD1 (5 bases). Germline CDR1 reads LNHDA; CDR2 reads SQIVND (reference sequence). This CDR3 comprises 13 residues. V lost 4 bases, J lost 2 bases, and 8 bases lay in between. The CDR3 loop reads CASSKGKNTEAFF. The CDR3 DNA is TGTGCCAGTAGTAAGGGGAAAAACACTGAAGCTTTCTTT.

This CDR3 is CASSIGGVDGYTF. The CDR3 DNA reads as TGTGCCAGTAGTATAGGGGGCGTCGATGGCTACACCTTC. V and J are TRBV19 and TRBJ1-2, with a weak D call TRBD1 (5 bases). CDR3 length: 13 residues. The ends were cut back, 1 base at V and 6 bases at J, with 9 bases in the middle. Germline-derived CDR1 and CDR2 are LNHDA and SQIVND (reference sequence). The full variable domain, rest sourced from reference TRBV19 and TRBJ1-2, is DGGITQSPKYLFRKEGQNVTLSCEQNLNHDAMYWYRQDPGQGLRLIYYSQIVNDFQKGDIAEGYSVSREKKESFPLTVTSAQKNPTAFYLCASSIGGVDGYTFGSGTRLTVV.

This chain links TRBV18 with TRBJ2-7, with 7 nucleotides matching TRBD1. Trimming at V came to 6 bases and at J to 6 bases, leaving 5 bases not matched to a gene. The germline CDR1 and CDR2 sequences are KGHSH and LQKENI. This CDR3 spans 12 amino acids. DNA of the CDR3: TGTGCCAGCTCCCAACAGGGGAGCGAGCAGTACTTC. This codes for CASSQQGSEQYF.